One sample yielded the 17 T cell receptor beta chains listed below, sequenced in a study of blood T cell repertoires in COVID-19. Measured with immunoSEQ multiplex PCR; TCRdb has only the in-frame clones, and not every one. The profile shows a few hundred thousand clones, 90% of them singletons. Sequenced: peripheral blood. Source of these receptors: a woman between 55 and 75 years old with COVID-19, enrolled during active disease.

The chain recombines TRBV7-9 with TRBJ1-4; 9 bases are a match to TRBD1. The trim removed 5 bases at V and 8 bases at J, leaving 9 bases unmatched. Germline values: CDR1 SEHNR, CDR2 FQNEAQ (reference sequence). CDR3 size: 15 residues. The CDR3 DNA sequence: TGTGCCAGCAGCCCAGGACAGGGGAACGGGGAAAAACTGTTTTTT. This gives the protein CASSPGQGNGEKLFF. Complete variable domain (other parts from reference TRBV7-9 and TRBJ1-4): DTGVSQNPRHKITKRGQNVTFRCDPISEHNRLYWYRQTLGQGPEFLTYFQNEAQLEKSRLLSDRFSAERPKGSFSTLEIQRTEQGDSAMYLCASSPGQGNGEKLFFGSGTQLSVL.

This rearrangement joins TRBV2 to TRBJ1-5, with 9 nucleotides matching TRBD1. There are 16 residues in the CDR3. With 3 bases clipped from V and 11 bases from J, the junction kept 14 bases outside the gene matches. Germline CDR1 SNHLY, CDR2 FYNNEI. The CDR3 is CASSDRLGQGGRAQHF. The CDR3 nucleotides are TGTGCCAGCAGTGATCGTTTGGGACAGGGAGGCAGGGCCCAGCATTTT.

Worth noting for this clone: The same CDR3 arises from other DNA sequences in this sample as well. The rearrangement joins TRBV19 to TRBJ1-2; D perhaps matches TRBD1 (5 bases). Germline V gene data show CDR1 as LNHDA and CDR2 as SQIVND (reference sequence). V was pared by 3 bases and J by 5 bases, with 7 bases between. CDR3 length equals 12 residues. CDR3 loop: CASSITGYGYTF. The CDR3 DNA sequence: TGTGCCAGTAGTATCACAGGTTATGGCTACACCTTC.

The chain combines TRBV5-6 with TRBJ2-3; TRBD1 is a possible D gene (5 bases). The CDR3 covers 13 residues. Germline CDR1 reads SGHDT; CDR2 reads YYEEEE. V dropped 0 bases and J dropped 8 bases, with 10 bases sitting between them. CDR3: CASSLAVGATQYF. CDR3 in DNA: TGTGCCAGCAGCTTGGCCGTAGGGGCTACGCAGTATTTT.

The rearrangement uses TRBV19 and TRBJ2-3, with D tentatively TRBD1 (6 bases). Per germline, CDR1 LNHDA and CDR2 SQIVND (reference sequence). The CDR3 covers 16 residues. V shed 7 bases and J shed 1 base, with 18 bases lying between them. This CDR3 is CASTPRAGVGTDTQYF. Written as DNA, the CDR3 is TGTGCCAGTACCCCAAGGGCAGGGGTAGGCACAGATACGCAGTATTTT.

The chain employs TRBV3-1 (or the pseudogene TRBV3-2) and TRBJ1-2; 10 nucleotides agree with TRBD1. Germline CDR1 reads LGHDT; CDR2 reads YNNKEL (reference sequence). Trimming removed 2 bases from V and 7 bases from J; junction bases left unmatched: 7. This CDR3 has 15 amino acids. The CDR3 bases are TGTGCCAGCAGCCAACTTGACAGGGGGCTCAGTGGCTACACCTTC. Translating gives CASSQLDRGLSGYTF.

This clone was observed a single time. The DNA of the CDR3 is TGTGCCAGCAGGCGGGGCCCCATCTATGGCTACACCTTC. Amino acids: CASRRGPIYGYTF. V is TRBV27 and J is TRBJ1-2; D is possibly TRBD1 (5 bases). Germline loops: CDR1 MNHEY, CDR2 SMNVEV (reference sequence). This CDR3 is 13 amino acids long. Trimming took off 6 bases at V and 4 bases at J, with 12 bases between the two ends.

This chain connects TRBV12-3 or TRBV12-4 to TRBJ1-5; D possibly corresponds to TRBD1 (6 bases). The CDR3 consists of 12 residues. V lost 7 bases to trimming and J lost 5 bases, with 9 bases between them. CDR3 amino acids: CASKAGDQPQHF. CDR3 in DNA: TGTGCCAGCAAGGCAGGGGATCAGCCCCAGCATTTT.

The CDR3 region has the DNA TGCAGTGCTAGTTCGGGGCAGCCCCAGCATTTT. Its translation is CSASSGQPQHF. This sequence joins TRBV20-1 and TRBJ1-5, with D hard to call. From germline, CDR1 is DFQATT and CDR2 SNEGSKA (reference sequence). The CDR3 loop spans 11 amino acids. V lost 3 bases to trimming and J lost 7 bases, with 7 bases between them.

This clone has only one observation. Written as DNA, the CDR3 is TGTGCCAGCAGCTTAGACGGGGGGGCTAATGAAAAACTGTTTTTT. Residues: CASSLDGGANEKLFF. The V gene is TRBV7-9, the J gene TRBJ1-4; D is possibly TRBD1 (5 bases). This CDR3 contains 15 residues. Between the trimmed V and J ends, which lost 1 base and 3 bases, there was a span of 9 bases. In germline, CDR1 is SEHNR, CDR2 FQNEAQ (reference sequence). The full variable domain, completed using reference TRBV7-9 and TRBJ1-4, is DTGVSQNPRHKITKRGQNVTFRCDPISEHNRLYWYRQTLGQGPEFLTYFQNEAQLEKSRLLSDRFSAERPKGSFSTLEIQRTEQGDSAMYLCASSLDGGANEKLFFGSGTQLSVL.

CDR3 sequence (DNA): TGTGCCAGCTCACCACGGACAGGGGGCGTTGAAAAACTGTTTTTT. Translation gives CASSPRTGGVEKLFF. V and J are TRBV18 and TRBJ1-4, with 11 bases fitting TRBD1. Germline CDR1 is KGHSH and CDR2 is LQKENI. This CDR3 is built from 15 residues. The V gene end was trimmed by 1 base and the J gene end by 7 bases; junction bases not matched to a gene: 2.

CDR3 residues: CASSEGGLAGNEQYF. In DNA form, the CDR3 reads TGTGCCAGCAGTGAAGGGGGACTAGCGGGGAACGAGCAGTACTTC. The rearrangement joins TRBV6-1 to TRBJ2-7, with 13 bases lining up with TRBD2. There are 15 residues in the CDR3. Germline V gene data show CDR1 as MNHNS and CDR2 as SASEGT. The ends lost 1 base at V and 5 bases at J; junction bases unmatched: 2.

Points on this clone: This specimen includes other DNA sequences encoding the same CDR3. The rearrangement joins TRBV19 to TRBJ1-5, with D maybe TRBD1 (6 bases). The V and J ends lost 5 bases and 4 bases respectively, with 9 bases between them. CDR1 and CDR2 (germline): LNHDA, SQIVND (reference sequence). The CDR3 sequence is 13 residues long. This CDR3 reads CASSGTPNQPQHF. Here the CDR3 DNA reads TGTGCCAGTAGTGGGACACCGAATCAGCCCCAGCATTTT. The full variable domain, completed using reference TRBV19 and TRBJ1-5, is DGGITQSPKYLFRKEGQNVTLSCEQNLNHDAMYWYRQDPGQGLRLIYYSQIVNDFQKGDIAEGYSVSREKKESFPLTVTSAQKNPTAFYLCASSGTPNQPQHFGDGTRLSIL.

In DNA, the CDR3 is TGTGCCAGCAGTCCAATGCAGGGGGGCGAGCAGTACTTC. Protein sequence: CASSPMQGGEQYF. The gene calls are TRBV27 and TRBJ2-7; the D gene is possibly TRBD1 (7 bases). The germline CDR1 and CDR2 sequences are MNHEY and SMNVEV (reference sequence). With 5 bases removed from V and 6 bases from J, the gap between germline ends came to 14 bases. CDR3 length: 13 amino acids.

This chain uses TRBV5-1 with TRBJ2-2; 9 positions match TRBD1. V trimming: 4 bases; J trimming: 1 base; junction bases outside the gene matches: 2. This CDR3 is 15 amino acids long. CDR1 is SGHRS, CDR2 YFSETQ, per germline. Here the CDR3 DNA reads TGCGCCAGCAGCACGGACAGGGGGAACACCGGGGAGCTGTTTTTT. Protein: CASSTDRGNTGELFF.

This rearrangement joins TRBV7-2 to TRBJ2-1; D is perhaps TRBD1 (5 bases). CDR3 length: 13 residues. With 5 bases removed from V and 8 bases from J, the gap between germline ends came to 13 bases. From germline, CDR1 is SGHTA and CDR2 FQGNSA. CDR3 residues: CASSPSQGYEQFF. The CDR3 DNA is TGTGCCAGCAGCCCATCGCAGGGATATGAGCAGTTCTTC.

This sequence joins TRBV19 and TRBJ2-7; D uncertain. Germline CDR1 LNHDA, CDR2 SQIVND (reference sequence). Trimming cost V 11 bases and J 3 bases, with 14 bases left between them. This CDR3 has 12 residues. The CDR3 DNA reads TGTGCCTCATCCGGTCTAGACTACGAGCAGTACTTC. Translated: CASSGLDYEQYF.